This T cell receptor beta chain was identified during a study of cytomegalovirus exposure and HLA in healthy donors. Whole-study findings and limits: By HLA locus, TCR association rates varied in a later analysis, with DRB1 showing the most and HLA-C the fewest. Researchers reported in a later analysis that common viral pathogens appeared linked to several top clusters. Cytomegalovirus status was reportedly diagnosed by the classifier with high sensitivity and specificity.

The PCR contained 60 Vbeta and 13 Jbeta primers. The table came from immunoSEQ multiplex PCR; TCRdb's copy has only in-frame clones and leaves some out. The sample has approximately 150,000 clones, roughly 80% seen once. Concerning this clone: Its cognate antigen is unknown.

The receptor comes from a female donor in good health and CMV-seronegative. The specimen was PBMCs.

CDR3 sequence (DNA): TGTGCCAGCAGTGACTTTGGGGGGACCAGGACCGGGGAGCTGTTTTTT. Protein: CASSDFGGTRTGELFF. The genes are TRBV6-4 and TRBJ2-2, with D possibly being TRBD2 (6 bases). This CDR3 comprises 16 residues. Germline loops: CDR1 MRHNA, CDR2 SNTAGT. Trimming stripped 1 base from V and 5 bases from J, with 14 bases between.